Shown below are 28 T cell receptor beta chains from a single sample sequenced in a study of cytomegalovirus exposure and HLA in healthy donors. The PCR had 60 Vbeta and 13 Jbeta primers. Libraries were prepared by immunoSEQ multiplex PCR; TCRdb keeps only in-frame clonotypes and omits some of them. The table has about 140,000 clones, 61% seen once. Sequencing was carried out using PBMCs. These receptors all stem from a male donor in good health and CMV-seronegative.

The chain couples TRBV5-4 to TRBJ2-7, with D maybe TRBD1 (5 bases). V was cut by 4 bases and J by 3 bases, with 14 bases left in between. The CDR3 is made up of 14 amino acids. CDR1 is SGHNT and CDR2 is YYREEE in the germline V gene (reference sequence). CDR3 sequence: CASSPGRRDYEQYF. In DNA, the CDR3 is TGTGCCAGCAGCCCGGGCCGCAGGGACTACGAGCAGTACTTC.

The CDR3 DNA sequence: TGTGCCAGCAGCTTACGAGGGTCCAACACTGAAGCTTTCTTT. Its translation is CASSLRGSNTEAFF. V is TRBV7-3 and J is TRBJ1-1; D is unclear. The CDR3 runs 14 residues. V gave up 2 bases and J gave up 2 bases, with 9 bases separating them. CDR1 is SGHTA and CDR2 is FQGTGA in the germline V gene.

CDR3 bases: TGTGCCAGCAGCCAACGTGGGCTAGCGGCAACCTACGAGCAGTACTTC. Its translation is CASSQRGLAATYEQYF. The chain employs TRBV7-8 and TRBJ2-7, with 7 bases matching TRBD2. J lost 2 bases, V lost 5 bases, and 12 bases had no gene match. The CDR3 contains 16 residues. The germline gives CDR1 SGHVS, CDR2 FQNEAQ.

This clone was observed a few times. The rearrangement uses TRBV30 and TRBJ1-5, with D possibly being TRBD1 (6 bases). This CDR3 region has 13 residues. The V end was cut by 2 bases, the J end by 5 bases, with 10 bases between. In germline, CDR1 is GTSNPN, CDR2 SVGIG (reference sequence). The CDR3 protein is CAWSSGVDQPQHF. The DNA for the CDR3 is TGTGCCTGGAGTTCAGGGGTGGATCAGCCCCAGCATTTT.

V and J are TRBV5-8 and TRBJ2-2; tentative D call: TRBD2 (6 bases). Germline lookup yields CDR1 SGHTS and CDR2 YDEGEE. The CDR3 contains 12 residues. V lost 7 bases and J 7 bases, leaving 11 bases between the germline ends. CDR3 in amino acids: CASGGFVGELFF. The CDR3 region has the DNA TGTGCCAGCGGGGGGTTCGTCGGGGAGCTGTTTTTT. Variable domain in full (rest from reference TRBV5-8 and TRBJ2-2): EAGVTQSPTHLIKTRGQQATLRCSPISGHTSVYWYQQALGLGLQFLLWYDEGEERNRGNFPPRFSGRQFPNYSSELNVNALELEDSALYLCASGGFVGELFFGEGSRLTVL.

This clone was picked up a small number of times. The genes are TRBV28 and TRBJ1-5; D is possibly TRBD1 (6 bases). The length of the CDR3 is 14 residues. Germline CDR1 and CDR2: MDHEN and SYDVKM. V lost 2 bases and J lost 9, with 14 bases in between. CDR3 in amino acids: CASSLGGGSRPQHF. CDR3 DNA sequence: TGTGCCAGCAGTTTAGGGGGCGGATCACGGCCCCAGCATTTT.

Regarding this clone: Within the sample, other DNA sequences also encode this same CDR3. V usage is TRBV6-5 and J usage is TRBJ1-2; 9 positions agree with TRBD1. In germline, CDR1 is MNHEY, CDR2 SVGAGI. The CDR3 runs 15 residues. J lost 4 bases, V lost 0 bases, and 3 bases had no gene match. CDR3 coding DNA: TGTGCCAGCAGTTACTCGACAGGGGGAGGCTATGGCTACACCTTC. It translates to CASSYSTGGGYGYTF.

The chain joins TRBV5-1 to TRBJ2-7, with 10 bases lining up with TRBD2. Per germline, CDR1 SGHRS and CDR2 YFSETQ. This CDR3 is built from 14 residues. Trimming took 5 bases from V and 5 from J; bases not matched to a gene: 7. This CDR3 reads CASRASGGPNEQYF. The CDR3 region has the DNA TGCGCCAGCAGGGCTAGCGGGGGACCTAACGAGCAGTACTTC.

The CDR3 DNA is TGTGCCAGCAAATCTGACCCCGCGGTCACAGATACGCAGTATTTT. Its protein is CASKSDPAVTDTQYF. This rearrangement joins TRBV6-4 to TRBJ2-3, with unresolved D. CDR1 and CDR2 from the germline V gene are MRHNA and SNTAGT. The V end lost 7 bases, the J end lost 2 bases, and 16 bases lay between the germline ends. This CDR3 contains 15 residues.

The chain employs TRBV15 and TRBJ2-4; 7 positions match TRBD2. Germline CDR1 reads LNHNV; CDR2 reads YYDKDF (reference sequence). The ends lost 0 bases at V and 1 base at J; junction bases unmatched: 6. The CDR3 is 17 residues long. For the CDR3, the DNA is TGTGCCACCAGCAGAGATCTAGGGAGGGAGGCCAAAAACATTCAGTACTTC. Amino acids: CATSRDLGREAKNIQYF. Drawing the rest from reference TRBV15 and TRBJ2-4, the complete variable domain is DAMVIQNPRYQVTQFGKPVTLSCSQTLNHNVMYWYQQKSSQAPKLLFHYYDKDFNNEADTPDNFQSRRPNTSFCFLDIRSPGLGDTAMYLCATSRDLGREAKNIQYFGAGTRLSVL.

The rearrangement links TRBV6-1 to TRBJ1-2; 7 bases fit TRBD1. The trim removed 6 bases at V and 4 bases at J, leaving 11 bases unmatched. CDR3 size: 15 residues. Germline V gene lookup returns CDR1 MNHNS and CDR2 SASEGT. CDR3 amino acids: CASRVQGFSSYGYTF. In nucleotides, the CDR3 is TGTGCCAGCAGAGTACAGGGGTTCTCTAGCTATGGCTACACCTTC.

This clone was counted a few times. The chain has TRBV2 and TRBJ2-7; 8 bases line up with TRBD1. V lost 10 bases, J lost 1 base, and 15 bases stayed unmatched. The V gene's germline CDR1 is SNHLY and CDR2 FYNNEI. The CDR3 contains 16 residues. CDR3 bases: TGTGCCATCAGGGACAGGCTCCTCCAATTTTCCTACGAGCAGTACTTC. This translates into CAIRDRLLQFSYEQYF.

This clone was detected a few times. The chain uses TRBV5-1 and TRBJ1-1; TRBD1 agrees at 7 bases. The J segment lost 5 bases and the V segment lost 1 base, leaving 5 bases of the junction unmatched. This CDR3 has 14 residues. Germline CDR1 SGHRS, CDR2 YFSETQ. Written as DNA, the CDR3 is TGCGCCAGCAGCTTGTGGACAGGTAGGACTGAAGCTTTCTTT. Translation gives CASSLWTGRTEAFF.

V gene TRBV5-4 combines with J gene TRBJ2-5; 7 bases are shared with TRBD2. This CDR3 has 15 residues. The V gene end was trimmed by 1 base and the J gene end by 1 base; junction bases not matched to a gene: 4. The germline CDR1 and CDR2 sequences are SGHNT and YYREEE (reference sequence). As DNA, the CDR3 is TGTGCCAGCAGCTTGAGGCGGGGGATCCAAGAGACCCAGTACTTC. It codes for CASSLRRGIQETQYF.

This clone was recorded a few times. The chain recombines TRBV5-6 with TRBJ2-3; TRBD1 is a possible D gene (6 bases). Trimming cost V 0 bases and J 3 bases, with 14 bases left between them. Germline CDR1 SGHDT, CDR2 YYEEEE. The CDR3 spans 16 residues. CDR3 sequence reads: CASSLGGQGTTDTQYF. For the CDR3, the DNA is TGTGCCAGCAGCTTGGGGGGGCAGGGTACGACAGATACGCAGTATTTT.

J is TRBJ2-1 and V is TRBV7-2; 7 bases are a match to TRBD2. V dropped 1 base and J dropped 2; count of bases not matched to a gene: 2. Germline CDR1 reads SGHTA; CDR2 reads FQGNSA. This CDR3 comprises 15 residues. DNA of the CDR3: TGTGCCAGCAGCTTAGAAGGGACTACCTACAATGAGCAGTTCTTC. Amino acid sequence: CASSLEGTTYNEQFF.

DNA of the CDR3: TGTGCCAGCAGCAAAGGAGCGGGGGACTACGAGCAGTACTTC. Translation: CASSKGAGDYEQYF. This chain uses TRBV7-2 with TRBJ2-7, with 8 bases fitting TRBD2. The V gene end was trimmed by 5 bases and the J gene end by 3 bases; junction bases not matched to a gene: 6. Germline CDR1 SGHTA, CDR2 FQGNSA. This CDR3 is built from 14 residues.

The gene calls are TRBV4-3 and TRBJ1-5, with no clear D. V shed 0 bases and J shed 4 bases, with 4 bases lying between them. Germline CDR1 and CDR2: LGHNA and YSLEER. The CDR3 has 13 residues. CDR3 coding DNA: TGCGCCAGCAGCCAAGATCGGAATCAGCCCCAGCATTTT. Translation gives CASSQDRNQPQHF.

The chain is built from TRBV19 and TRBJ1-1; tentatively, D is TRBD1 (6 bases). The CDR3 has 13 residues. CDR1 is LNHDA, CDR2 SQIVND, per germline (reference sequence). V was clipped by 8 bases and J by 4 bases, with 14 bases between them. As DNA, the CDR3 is TGTGCCAGTCGTAAGGGGGGGACCACTGAAGCTTTCTTT. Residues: CASRKGGTTEAFF.

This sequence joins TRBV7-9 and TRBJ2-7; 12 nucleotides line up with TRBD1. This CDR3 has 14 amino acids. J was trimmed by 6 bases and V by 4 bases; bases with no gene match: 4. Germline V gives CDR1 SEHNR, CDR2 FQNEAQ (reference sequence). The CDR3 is CASSSGQGAGEQYF. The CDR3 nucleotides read TGTGCCAGCAGCTCGGGACAGGGGGCTGGCGAGCAGTACTTC.

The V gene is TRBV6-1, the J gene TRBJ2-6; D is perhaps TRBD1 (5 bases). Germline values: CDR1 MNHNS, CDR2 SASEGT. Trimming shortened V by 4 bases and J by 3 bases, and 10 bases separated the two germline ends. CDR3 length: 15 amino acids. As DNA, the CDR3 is TGTGCCAGCAGTGTCAGGGTGAGTGGGGCCAACGTCCTGACTTTC. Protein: CASSVRVSGANVLTF.

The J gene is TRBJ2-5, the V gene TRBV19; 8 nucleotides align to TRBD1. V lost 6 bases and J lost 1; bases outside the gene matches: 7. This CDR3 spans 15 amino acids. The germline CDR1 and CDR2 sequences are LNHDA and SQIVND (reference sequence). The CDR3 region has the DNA TGTGCCAGTAGCCCGGACAGGGACCGCCAAGAGACCCAGTACTTC. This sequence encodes CASSPDRDRQETQYF.

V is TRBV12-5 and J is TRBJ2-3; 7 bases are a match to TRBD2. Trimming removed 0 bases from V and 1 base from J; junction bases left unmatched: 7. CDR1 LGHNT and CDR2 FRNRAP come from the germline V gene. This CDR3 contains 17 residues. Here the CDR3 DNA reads TGTGCTAGTGGTTTGGTATGGGCGAGCGGGGGCACAGATACGCAGTATTTT. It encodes CASGLVWASGGTDTQYF.

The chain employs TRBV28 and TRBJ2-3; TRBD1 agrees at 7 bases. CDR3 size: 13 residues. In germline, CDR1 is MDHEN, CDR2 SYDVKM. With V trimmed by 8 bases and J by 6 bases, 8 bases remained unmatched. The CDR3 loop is CASVDRAVDTQYF. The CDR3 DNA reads TGTGCCAGCGTAGACAGGGCCGTGGATACGCAGTATTTT.

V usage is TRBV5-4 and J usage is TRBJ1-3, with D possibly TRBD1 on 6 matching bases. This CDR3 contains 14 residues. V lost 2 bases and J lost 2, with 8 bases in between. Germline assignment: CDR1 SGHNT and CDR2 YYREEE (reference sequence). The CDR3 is CASSFNRAGNTIYF. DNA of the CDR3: TGTGCCAGCAGCTTCAACAGGGCTGGAAACACCATATATTTT.

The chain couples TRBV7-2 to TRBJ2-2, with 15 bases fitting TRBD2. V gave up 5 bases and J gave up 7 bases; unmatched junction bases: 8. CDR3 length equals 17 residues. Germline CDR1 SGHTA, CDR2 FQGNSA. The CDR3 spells CASSPGTSGGFGGELFF. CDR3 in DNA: TGTGCCAGCAGCCCCGGGACTAGCGGGGGGTTTGGCGGGGAGCTGTTTTTT.

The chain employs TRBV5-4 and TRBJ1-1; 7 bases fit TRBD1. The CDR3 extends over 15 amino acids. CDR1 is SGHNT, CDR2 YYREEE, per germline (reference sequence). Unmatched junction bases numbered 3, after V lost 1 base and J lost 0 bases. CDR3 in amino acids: CASSLIRGMNTEAFF. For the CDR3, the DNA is TGTGCCAGCAGCTTGATCAGGGGGATGAACACTGAAGCTTTCTTT.

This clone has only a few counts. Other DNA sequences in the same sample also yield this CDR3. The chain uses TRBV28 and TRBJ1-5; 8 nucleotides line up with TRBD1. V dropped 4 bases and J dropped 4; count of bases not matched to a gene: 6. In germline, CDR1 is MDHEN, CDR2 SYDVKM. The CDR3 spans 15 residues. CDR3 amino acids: CASSSHTGGNQPQHF. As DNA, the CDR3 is TGTGCCAGCAGTTCACATACAGGGGGAAATCAGCCCCAGCATTTT.